This T cell receptor (beta chain) was sequenced for a study of blood T cell repertoires in COVID-19. Per germline, CDR1 KGHDR and CDR2 SFDVKD. There are 15 residues in the CDR3. V shed 4 bases and J 7 bases; nucleotides not matched to a gene: 9. Assay: immunoSEQ multiplex PCR; the TCRdb copy retains only in-frame clones and omits some. In the table there are just over 250,000 clones, more than 75% of which are singletons. The sequence derives from a woman in her 50s with acute or convalescent COVID-19. What was sequenced was peripheral blood. This rearrangement joins TRBV24-1 to TRBJ2-5, with 9 bases matching TRBD1. The CDR3 region is CATSDPRQGDWTQYF. The DNA of the CDR3 is TGTGCCACCAGTGACCCCCGACAGGGGGACTGGACCCAGTACTTC.